This passage covers 3 T cell receptor beta chains from one sample sequenced in a study of human thymus T cells. Corrective cardiac surgery supplied the resected thymus tissue. This table comes from immunoSEQ multiplex PCR, and its TCRdb copy is limited to in-frame clones, with some not included. The repertoire holds about 130,000 clones, around 94% seen once, with around 0.025% in the top ten. The specimen was thymus tissue. The receptors stem from a boy in the first two years of life with a congenital heart defect but otherwise immunologically healthy.

This chain links TRBV2 with TRBJ1-4; 8 bases fit TRBD1. This CDR3 region has 13 residues. The ends lost 9 bases at V and 4 bases at J; junction bases unmatched: 4. Germline CDR1 SNHLY, CDR2 FYNNEI. CDR3 sequence (DNA): TGTGCCAGTGGGACAGGCCATAATGAAAAACTGTTTTTT. It translates to CASGTGHNEKLFF.

The V gene is TRBV30, the J gene TRBJ2-3; D is uncertain. The germline gives CDR1 GTSNPN, CDR2 SVGIG (reference sequence). There are 14 residues in the CDR3. Trimming pared 5 bases from V and 0 bases from J, leaving 12 bases between. CDR3 in amino acids: CAWASGWSTDTQYF. In DNA form, the CDR3 reads TGTGCCTGGGCATCCGGGTGGAGCACAGATACGCAGTATTTT.

The rearrangement uses TRBV7-2 and TRBJ2-3; TRBD1 might be the D (5 bases). There are 14 residues in the CDR3. CDR1 and CDR2 (germline): SGHTA, FQGNSA. V shed 1 base and J shed 6 bases, with 11 bases lying between them. Written as DNA, the CDR3 is TGTGCCAGCAGCTTAGGGGGCGCAGGGGATACGCAGTATTTT. Encoded protein: CASSLGGAGDTQYF.